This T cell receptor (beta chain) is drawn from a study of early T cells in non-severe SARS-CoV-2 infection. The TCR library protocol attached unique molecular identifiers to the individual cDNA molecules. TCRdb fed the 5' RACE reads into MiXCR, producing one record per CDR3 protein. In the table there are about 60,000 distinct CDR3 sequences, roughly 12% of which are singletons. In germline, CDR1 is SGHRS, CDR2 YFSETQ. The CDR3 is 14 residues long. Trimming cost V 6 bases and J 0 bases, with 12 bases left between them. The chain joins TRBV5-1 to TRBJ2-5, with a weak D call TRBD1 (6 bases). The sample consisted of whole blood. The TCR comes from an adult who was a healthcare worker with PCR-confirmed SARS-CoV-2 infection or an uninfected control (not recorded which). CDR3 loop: CASTRTADQETQYF. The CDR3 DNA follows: TGCGCCAGCACCCGGACAGCCGACCAAGAGACCCAGTACTTC.